This T cell receptor (beta chain) was captured by sequencing in a study of T-cell reconstitution after alpha-beta-depleted transplantation in children. Per the germline V gene, CDR1 is SQVTM and CDR2 is ANQGSEA. Trimming removed 6 bases at V and 3 bases at J, with 17 bases between. This CDR3 spans 14 amino acids. Unique molecular identifiers featured in how the TCRbeta library was prepared. One entry per CDR3 protein results from TCRdb running MiXCR on the PCR reads. Among a few hundred thousand distinct CDR3 sequences, 10% were seen once, and the ten largest hold approximately 2.3%. This clonotype was detected a few times.

The sequence came from a human donor who donated a stem cell graft to a child with acute lymphoblastic leukemia. The chain has TRBV29-1 and TRBJ1-1; no firm D call. The material was PBMCs from the stem cell graft donor, obtained from the stem cell graft. CDR3 bases: TGCAGCGTCCTCAGAGGCGGGGAGGACACTGAAGCTTTCTTT. Protein product: CSVLRGGEDTEAFF. Based on the CDR3 plus reference TRBV29-1 and TRBJ1-1, the full variable domain is SAVISQKPSRDICQRGTSLTIQCQVDSQVTMMFWYRQQPGQSLTLIATANQGSEATYESGFVIDKFPISRPNLTFSTLTVSNMSPEDSSIYLCSVLRGGEDTEAFFGQGTRLTVV.